This T cell receptor (beta chain) was captured by sequencing in a study of neurological immune-mediated disorders. This clonotype was seen many times. Its antigen is currently unknown. Study results and limitations: There were no CDR3 amino acid sequences shared by expanded clones across subjects, a result suggesting private repertoires in all groups.

Time point denoted: longitudinal time-point 3. PBMCs stored at -80 C, 2 million in total, were the source of the unsorted libraries. The V gene lost 3 bases and the J gene lost 2 bases, with 11 bases spanning the gap. The CDR3 contains 14 residues. The cDNA was synthesized by 5'RACE incorporating 10-nucleotide random UMIs. TCRdb processed the 5' RACE reads anew with MiXCR; each CDR3 protein has one entry. The sample records 85,000 to 110,000 distinct CDR3 sequences, 10% to 11% being singletons. The clonotype originates from a female donor with HTLV-1-associated myelopathy (HAM/TSP). The chain is built from TRBV12-3 or TRBV12-4 and TRBJ2-7, with D possibly TRBD1 on 5 matching bases. The sequenced sample was PBMCs. CDR3 loop: CASSFQDTTYEQYF. The CDR3 bases are TGTGCCAGCAGTTTTCAGGACACCACCTACGAGCAGTACTTC.